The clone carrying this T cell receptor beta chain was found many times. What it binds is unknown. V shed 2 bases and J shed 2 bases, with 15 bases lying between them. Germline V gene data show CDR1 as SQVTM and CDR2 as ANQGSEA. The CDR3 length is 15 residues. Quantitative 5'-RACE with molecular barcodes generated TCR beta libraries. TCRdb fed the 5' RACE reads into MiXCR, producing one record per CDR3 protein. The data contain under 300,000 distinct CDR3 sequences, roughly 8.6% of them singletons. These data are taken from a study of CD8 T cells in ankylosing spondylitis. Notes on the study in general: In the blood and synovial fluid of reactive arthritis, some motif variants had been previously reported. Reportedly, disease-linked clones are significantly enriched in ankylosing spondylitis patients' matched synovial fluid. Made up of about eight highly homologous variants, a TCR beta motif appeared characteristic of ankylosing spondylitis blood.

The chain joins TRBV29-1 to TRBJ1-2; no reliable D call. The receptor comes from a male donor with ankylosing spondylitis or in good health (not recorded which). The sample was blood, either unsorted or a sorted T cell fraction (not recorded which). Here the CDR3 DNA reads TGCAGCGTTGAAAAATTCCAAGGAGGAAACTATGGCTACACCTTC. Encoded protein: CSVEKFQGGNYGYTF.